This TCR beta chain was identified during a study of blood T cell repertoires in COVID-19. Study background: Collection of acute and convalescent COVID-19 samples took place in the United States, Italy and Spain. The analysed material was cDNA or gDNA that came from T cells, B-cell-depleted T cells, or PBMCs.

Original methodology: Cell counts per sample came from amplifying reference gene primers. The table came from immunoSEQ multiplex PCR; TCRdb's copy has only in-frame clones and leaves some out. The V and J calls and clone size are taken from that table; D and trimming were inferred from the DNA. This table has 88,000 or so clones, roughly 91% appearing once. Recruits, aged roughly 18 to 89 years, lived in 24 US areas. From germline, CDR1 is SGHNT and CDR2 YENEEA. Trimming shortened V by 5 bases and J by 9 bases, and 14 bases separated the two germline ends. This CDR3 is built from 13 residues. This chain links TRBV11-3 with TRBJ2-1, with a tentative D call TRBD2 (6 bases). Sequencing used PBMCs or T cells enriched from blood (not recorded which). This sequence originates from a woman aged 45-60 years with acute COVID-19. The CDR3 spells CASSQSRGSEQFF. The CDR3 DNA sequence: TGTGCCAGCAGCCAATCGCGGGGTAGTGAGCAGTTCTTC.